This TCR beta chain was recovered during a study of cytomegalovirus exposure and HLA in healthy donors. Study background: Genotyping showed approximately 81% of 398 donors falling in the Caucasian-associated ancestry cluster.

Whole-study findings and limits: Only CMV serostatus was available as immune exposure information.

Comments on this clone: Its antigen is not known.

A multiplex PCR was run with 60 Vbeta primers and 13 Jbeta primers. The method was immunoSEQ multiplex PCR; TCRdb's version includes in-frame clones alone and lacks a portion of them. The sample yields roughly 150,000 clones, over 75% seen once. Nominal health characterized the donors when sampled, though unrecorded immune exposures were likely. Sequenced sample: PBMCs. This TCR was sampled from a male donor in good health and CMV-seronegative.

The CDR3 coding sequence is TGTGCCAGCAGCTATACAGGGGGCGAATACAATGAGCAGTTCTTC. This translates into CASSYTGGEYNEQFF. The chain is built from TRBV11-2 and TRBJ2-1, with 9 bases fitting TRBD1. With 4 bases clipped from V and 4 bases from J, the junction kept 5 bases outside the gene matches. There are 15 residues in the CDR3. CDR1 SGHAT and CDR2 FQNNGV come from the germline V gene.